This TCR beta chain was identified in a study of CD8 T cells in ankylosing spondylitis. Preparation of TCR beta libraries was done by quantitative 5'-RACE with molecular barcodes. MiXCR, run by TCRdb on the 5' RACE reads, gives a single entry per CDR3 protein. This table holds under 400,000 distinct CDR3 sequences, approximately 10% found once. Worth noting for this clonotype: Its antigen is still unknown. A much larger clone sits a single nucleotide away, making a read error possible.

Trimming took 6 bases from V and 6 from J; bases not matched to a gene: 17. The CDR3 has 18 amino acids. Germline V lookup: CDR1 MNHEY, CDR2 SMNVEV (reference sequence). Study results and caveats: One TCR beta motif, made up of 7 or 8 highly homologous variants, appeared characteristic of ankylosing spondylitis blood. Disease-linked clones bore a CD8+ phenotype, appearing relatively rarely in peripheral blood.

V and J are TRBV27 and TRBJ2-3; 11 bases line up with TRBD2. The source of this sequence is a female donor with ankylosing spondylitis or in good health (not recorded which). Sequencing was carried out using blood, either unsorted or a sorted T cell fraction (not recorded which). CDR3 bases: TGTGCCAGCAGCCCTACTAGCGGGAGAATTGGGACTGGGGATACGCAGTATTTT. Translated: CASSPTSGRIGTGDTQYF.